A single sample is the source of the 25 T cell receptor beta chains below, sequenced in a study of blood T cell repertoires in COVID-19. Generated by immunoSEQ multiplex PCR, the TCRdb table keeps only in-frame clones and is missing some. The sample gives 250,000 or so clones, 75% to 90% of which show up once; approximately 3% is in the top ten. Sequenced: peripheral blood. The receptors were sampled from a young woman with active or convalescent COVID-19.

The chain joins TRBV6-5 to TRBJ1-2, with unresolved D. Trimming stripped 7 bases from V and 3 bases from J, with 12 bases between. The CDR3 runs to 13 residues. The germline V gene encodes CDR1 MNHEY and CDR2 SVGAGI. The CDR3 sequence: CASTGGEDYGYTF. CDR3 sequence (DNA): TGTGCCAGCACGGGTGGAGAGGACTATGGCTACACCTTC.

This clone was seen more than once but under ten times. The CDR3 protein is CASSRRGAPSEAFF. The CDR3 coding sequence is TGTGCCAGCAGCCGCCGGGGGGCACCATCCGAAGCTTTCTTT. The chain carries TRBV9 and TRBJ1-1, with a tentative D call TRBD1 (6 bases). The CDR3 covers 14 residues. V lost 4 bases, J lost 8 bases, and 18 bases lay in between. CDR1 is SGDLS and CDR2 is YYNGEE in the germline V gene.

The chain combines TRBV9 with TRBJ1-5; D is perhaps TRBD1 (6 bases). CDR3 length equals 15 residues. V lost 0 bases to trimming and J lost 4 bases, with 11 bases between them. CDR1 SGDLS and CDR2 YYNGEE come from the germline V gene. The DNA for the CDR3 is TGTGCCAGCAGCGTAGGAGGGGGTGCGAATCAGCCCCAGCATTTT. It codes for CASSVGGGANQPQHF. The full variable domain, completed using reference TRBV9 and TRBJ1-5, is DSGVTQTPKHLITATGQRVTLRCSPRSGDLSVYWYQQSLDQGLQFLIQYYNGEERAKGNILERFSAQQFPDLHSELNLSSLELGDSALYFCASSVGGGANQPQHFGDGTRLSIL.

The chain couples TRBV27 to TRBJ2-5; 8 nucleotides match TRBD1. Germline V CDR1 and CDR2: MNHEY, SMNVEV (reference sequence). Trimming at V came to 2 bases and at J to 5 bases, leaving 10 bases not matched to a gene. This CDR3 region has 16 residues. The CDR3 spells CASSLAPQGAGETQYF. CDR3 sequence (DNA): TGTGCCAGCAGTTTAGCCCCCCAGGGGGCCGGTGAGACCCAGTACTTC.

V and J are TRBV4-2 and TRBJ2-7, with 7 bases identical to TRBD1. Germline V gives CDR1 LGHNA, CDR2 YNFKEQ. CDR3 length equals 15 residues. Germline trimming cut 3 bases from V and 0 bases from J; bases unmatched to any gene: 5. The CDR3 sequence is CASSQPTGSSYEQYF. CDR3 coding DNA: TGTGCCAGCAGCCAGCCGACAGGGAGCTCCTACGAGCAGTACTTC.

The chain has TRBV5-8 and TRBJ2-1, with TRBD2 identical over 8 bases. The J segment lost 2 bases and the V segment lost 7 bases, leaving 8 bases of the junction unmatched. The CDR3 extends over 15 amino acids. The germline V gene encodes CDR1 SGHTS and CDR2 YDEGEE. Written as DNA, the CDR3 is TGTGCCAGCGCTTCCGGGACTAGAGCCTACAATGAGCAGTTCTTC. Its protein product is CASASGTRAYNEQFF.

The chain couples TRBV6-5 to TRBJ2-1; 7 bases line up with TRBD1. V dropped 7 bases and J dropped 9; count of bases not matched to a gene: 15. This CDR3 comprises 15 residues. CDR1 is MNHEY, CDR2 SVGAGI, per germline. The chain's CDR3 is CASNDRAGGGGEQFF. DNA of the CDR3: TGTGCCAGCAACGACCGGGCAGGGGGTGGTGGTGAGCAGTTCTTC.

The chain combines TRBV6-6 with TRBJ2-5, with 14 bases aligning to TRBD2. The V segment lost 6 bases and the J segment 4 bases; nucleotides outside the gene matches: 7. The CDR3 has 16 amino acids. Germline V gene sequence: CDR1 MNHNY, CDR2 SVGAGI (reference sequence). The CDR3 sequence: CASSRLAGGPGETQYF. The CDR3 DNA reads as TGTGCCAGCAGCAGACTAGCGGGGGGGCCAGGAGAGACCCAGTACTTC.

A single count supports this clone. The chain joins TRBV25-1 to TRBJ1-5; 8 bases line up with TRBD1. The ends lost 2 bases at V and 11 bases at J; junction bases unmatched: 2. The V gene's germline CDR1 is MGHDK and CDR2 SYGVNS. The CDR3 is 12 residues long. The CDR3 sequence: CASSEQTGAQHF. In DNA form, the CDR3 reads TGTGCCAGCAGTGAACAGACAGGGGCCCAGCATTTT.

The chain is built from TRBV15 and TRBJ2-3; 8 bases map to TRBD1. This CDR3 contains 15 residues. Germline lookup yields CDR1 LNHNV and CDR2 YYDKDF (reference sequence). Unmatched junction bases numbered 7, after V lost 7 bases and J lost 1 base. CDR3 residues: CATKATGGRTDTQYF. The CDR3, as DNA: TGTGCCACCAAAGCCACAGGGGGTCGCACAGATACGCAGTATTTT. The variable domain in full, completed from reference TRBV15 and TRBJ2-3, reads DAMVIQNPRYQVTQFGKPVTLSCSQTLNHNVMYWYQQKSSQAPKLLFHYYDKDFNNEADTPDNFQSRRPNTSFCFLDIRSPGLGDTAMYLCATKATGGRTDTQYFGPGTRLTVL.

The chain uses TRBV9 and TRBJ1-6; D remains unclear. Trimming took 0 bases from V and 0 from J, leaving 10 bases between them. The CDR3 totals 17 residues. CDR1 and CDR2 from the germline V gene are SGDLS and YYNGEE. CDR3 loop: CASSVGRRSSYNSPLHF. DNA of the CDR3: TGTGCCAGCAGCGTAGGGCGGCGGAGCTCCTATAATTCACCCCTCCACTTT.

This sequence joins TRBV7-8 and TRBJ1-1; D call uncertain. Deletions cut 0 bases from V and 8 bases from J, with 13 bases between. The germline gives CDR1 SGHVS, CDR2 FQNEAQ. The CDR3 runs 14 residues. The CDR3, as DNA: TGTGCCAGCAGCTTAGCCTCGAGGGCGCCCGAAGCTTTCTTT. Translated, it gives CASSLASRAPEAFF.

This sequence joins TRBV7-9 and TRBJ1-2; TRBD1 matches at 9 bases. The CDR3 loop spans 15 amino acids. V shed 2 bases, J shed 3 bases, and the junction held 4 bases outside the gene matches. Germline V gives CDR1 SEHNR, CDR2 FQNEAQ (reference sequence). The CDR3 sequence is CASSLPTGGYYGYTF. The CDR3 coding sequence is TGTGCCAGCAGCTTACCGACAGGGGGTTACTATGGCTACACCTTC.

This clone was seen once. The V gene is TRBV10-3, the J gene TRBJ1-1, with D perhaps matching TRBD1 (6 bases). This CDR3 has 13 residues. Germline loops: CDR1 ENHRY, CDR2 SYGVKD. V was trimmed by 11 bases and J by 2 bases, leaving 15 bases between them. The CDR3 protein is CASQGNGNTEAFF. The CDR3, as DNA: TGTGCCTCCCAGGGGAACGGAAACACTGAAGCTTTCTTT.

The rearrangement links TRBV5-1 to TRBJ1-1, with 8 nucleotides matching TRBD1. The CDR3 covers 14 residues. Germline V gives CDR1 SGHRS, CDR2 YFSETQ. Unmatched junction bases numbered 2, after V lost 2 bases and J lost 2 bases. CDR3 nucleotides: TGCGCCAGCAGCTTTGACAGGGGAAACACTGAAGCTTTCTTT. It is translated as CASSFDRGNTEAFF.

The chain is built from TRBV5-5 and TRBJ2-1; 10 positions match TRBD1. The CDR3 runs to 16 residues. Germline CDR1 reads SGHKS; CDR2 reads YYEKEE (reference sequence). The V segment lost 3 bases and the J segment 3 bases; nucleotides outside the gene matches: 6. The CDR3 coding sequence is TGTGCCAGCAGCTCTATAGGGACAGGGGACTACAATGAGCAGTTCTTC. This gives the protein CASSSIGTGDYNEQFF.

The chain is built from TRBV30 and TRBJ1-2; D gene uncertain. This CDR3 has 12 amino acids. V was pared by 3 bases and J by 4 bases, with 9 bases between. Per the germline V gene, CDR1 is GTSNPN and CDR2 is SVGIG (reference sequence). The CDR3 reads CAWSPTIYGYTF. CDR3 sequence (DNA): TGTGCCTGGAGCCCTACGATCTATGGCTACACCTTC.

The chain couples TRBV4-3 to TRBJ1-5; a weak D match, TRBD1 (5 bases). The CDR3 totals 16 residues. Germline CDR1 reads LGHNA; CDR2 reads YSLEER. Trimming shortened V by 1 base and J by 9 bases, and 19 bases separated the two germline ends. The CDR3 protein is CASSQVKGPSGGPQHF. CDR3 coding DNA: TGCGCCAGCAGCCAAGTTAAGGGGCCCTCGGGGGGGCCCCAGCATTTT.

This clone was found once. J is TRBJ2-1 and V is TRBV6-4, with 8 positions matching TRBD1. Trimming took 5 bases from V and 7 from J; bases not matched to a gene: 10. The CDR3 extends over 15 amino acids. Germline CDR1 MRHNA, CDR2 SNTAGT. CDR3 region: CASSSDRGQWNEQFF. CDR3 DNA sequence: TGTGCCAGCAGTAGTGACAGGGGTCAGTGGAATGAGCAGTTCTTC.

The J gene is TRBJ2-5, the V gene TRBV2, with a weak D call TRBD1 (6 bases). The CDR3 runs 13 residues. The germline CDR1 and CDR2 sequences are SNHLY and FYNNEI. V was trimmed by 5 bases and J by 5 bases, leaving 12 bases between them. The CDR3 protein is CASSSERGETQYF. For the CDR3, the DNA is TGTGCCAGCAGTTCGGAGAGGGGGGAGACCCAGTACTTC. Drawing the rest from reference TRBV2 and TRBJ2-5, the complete variable domain is EPEVTQTPSHQVTQMGQEVILRCVPISNHLYFYWYRQILGQKVEFLVSFYNNEISEKSEIFDDQFSVERPDGSNFTLKIRSTKLEDSAMYFCASSSERGETQYFGPGTRLLVL.

The chain uses TRBV4-3 and TRBJ2-3; the match to TRBD1 covers 7 bases. V shed 3 bases and J 9 bases; nucleotides not matched to a gene: 6. Germline V gene sequence: CDR1 LGHNA, CDR2 YSLEER. The CDR3 totals 13 residues. The CDR3 sequence: CASSQEQGRTQYF. The CDR3 DNA sequence: TGCGCCAGCAGCCAGGAACAGGGGCGCACGCAGTATTTT.

The genes are TRBV6-5 and TRBJ2-7; 8 bases map to TRBD1. The germline V gene has CDR1 MNHEY and CDR2 SVGAGI. The CDR3 is 15 residues long. The junction had 4 bases not matched to a gene; V was cut back by 0 bases and J by 3 bases. The CDR3 DNA follows: TGTGCCAGCAGTTACTCCACAGGGGGTTACTACGAGCAGTACTTC. It yields the protein CASSYSTGGYYEQYF.

The chain recombines TRBV19 with TRBJ1-4; no firm D call. The CDR3 length is 16 residues. CDR1 is LNHDA and CDR2 is SQIVND in the germline V gene (reference sequence). Trimming took 3 bases from V and 4 from J, leaving 15 bases between them. The CDR3 region is CASSMERQVFNEKLFF. The CDR3, as DNA: TGTGCCAGTAGTATGGAAAGGCAGGTCTTTAATGAAAAACTGTTTTTT.

The chain carries TRBV5-4 and TRBJ1-1; 9 nucleotides agree with TRBD1. Per the germline V gene, CDR1 is SGHNT and CDR2 is YYREEE (reference sequence). The CDR3 is 16 amino acids. The junction had 10 bases not matched to a gene; V was cut back by 5 bases and J by 2 bases. The CDR3 sequence: CASRPPGQGGNTEAFF. CDR3 coding DNA: TGTGCCAGCAGACCTCCGGGACAGGGTGGCAACACTGAAGCTTTCTTT.

The V gene is TRBV4-3, the J gene TRBJ2-5, with D perhaps matching TRBD2 (6 bases). Trimming pared 5 bases from V and 2 bases from J, leaving 12 bases between. Germline values: CDR1 LGHNA, CDR2 YSLEER. The CDR3 contains 14 residues. The CDR3 spells CASSARGGQETQYF. CDR3 coding DNA: TGCGCCAGCAGCGCACGTGGGGGGCAAGAGACCCAGTACTTC.